Sequencing of this TCR beta chain was carried out in a study of Ad26.COV2.S vaccination and SARS-CoV-2 variants. Looking at the study overall: The donor belonged to the COV1001 Ad26.COV2.S trial arm.

General observations from the study: Vaccine recipients showed a spike-specific TCR breadth that was higher than in placebo recipients.

Regarding treatment: around 19 received Ad26.COV2.S at low or high dose, single or two shots; roughly five received placebo; per-sample allocation not given. After the first vaccine or placebo injection, samples were drawn on day 63. An adult donor aged 18-55 years was enrolled in Boston. Points on this clone: Its antigen is currently unknown.

CDR1 SQVTM and CDR2 ANQGSEA come from the germline V gene. The CDR3 covers 11 residues. Trimming left V 6 bases short and J 8 bases short, with 14 bases between. Profiled with immunoSEQ multiplex PCR; TCRdb holds only in-frame clones, not every one. The repertoire holds some 420,000 clones, roughly 90% seen once, with around 3.6% in the top ten. The rearrangement uses TRBV29-1 and TRBJ2-7; possible D gene TRBD2, 5 bases. This TCR was sampled from a person between 18 and 65 years old who received the Ad26.COV2.S COVID-19 vaccine or a placebo. This specimen consisted of peripheral blood, obtained in a trial of Ad26.COV2.S vaccine versus placebo. The CDR3 DNA is TGCAGCGTAGCGCCGGGGAGCCAGCAGTACTTC. Amino acid sequence: CSVAPGSQQYF.